These 8 T cell receptor beta chains came from one sample sequenced in a study of immune cell composition in non-small cell lung cancer (dated by TCRdb to the late 2010s). The library was obtained by the immunoSEQ multiplex PCR assay. Held by TCRdb, this immuneACCESS table contains in-frame sequences only and omits some clones. Under half of the omission traces to an unresolved V gene where checked; the cause of the rest is unknown. The sample has about 3,700 clones on record, approximately 74% of them singletons. Together, the top ten hold 7.5% to 10% of the sample. The sequenced sample consisted of lung tumor tissue. The receptor set was obtained from a human donor with non-small cell lung cancer.

The J gene is TRBJ2-5, the V gene TRBV5-1; D is unclear. Germline V gene data show CDR1 as SGHRS and CDR2 as YFSETQ. Trimming took off 5 bases at V and 1 base at J, with 9 bases between the two ends. CDR3 length equals 13 residues. CDR3 sequence (DNA): TGCGCCAGCAGGAAGACATTCCAAGAGACCCAGTACTTC. Amino acid sequence: CASRKTFQETQYF.

The genes are TRBV9 and TRBJ1-1; D not resolved. The CDR3 sequence is 13 residues long. Germline CDR1 SGDLS, CDR2 YYNGEE. With 1 base removed from V and 0 bases from J, the gap between germline ends came to 4 bases. The CDR3 DNA reads TGTGCCAGCAGCGTATTTATGAACACTGAAGCTTTCTTT. Protein: CASSVFMNTEAFF.

The J gene is TRBJ2-7, the V gene TRBV5-5; 8 bases fit TRBD1. The CDR3 is made up of 13 amino acids. V shed 8 bases and J 3 bases; nucleotides not matched to a gene: 7. Germline V gives CDR1 SGHKS, CDR2 YYEKEE (reference sequence). CDR3 nucleotide sequence: TGTGCCAGTCTAGGACAGGGTAACTACGAGCAGTACTTC. Protein sequence: CASLGQGNYEQYF.

By proportion, this clone is large. This chain joins TRBV7-8 and TRBJ1-6, with TRBD1 matching over 7 bases. J was trimmed by 6 bases and V by 3 bases; bases with no gene match: 5. In germline, CDR1 is SGHVS, CDR2 FQNEAQ. The CDR3 has 15 amino acids. CDR3 residues: CASSLSGQSNSPLHF. Here the CDR3 DNA reads TGTGCCAGCAGCTTGTCGGGACAGTCTAATTCACCCCTCCACTTT.

The CDR3: CAISTPAGGKTQYF. In nucleotides, the CDR3 is TGTGCCATCAGTACCCCAGCGGGAGGGAAGACCCAGTACTTC. This rearrangement joins TRBV10-3 to TRBJ2-5, with 10 bases identical to TRBD2. CDR3 size: 14 residues. Germline V gene sequence: CDR1 ENHRY, CDR2 SYGVKD. Trimming cost V 5 bases and J 6 bases; bases outside gene matches: 6.

The chain is built from TRBV6-6 and TRBJ1-1; TRBD1 matches at 8 bases. The CDR3 has 14 residues. Trimming at V came to 5 bases and at J to 9 bases, leaving 11 bases not matched to a gene. The germline V gene has CDR1 MNHNY and CDR2 SVGAGI (reference sequence). The DNA of the CDR3 is TGTGCCAGCAGTACACTGAATCAGGGGGCGAAAGCTTTCTTT. The encoded protein is CASSTLNQGAKAFF.

This clone was seen more than once but under ten times. The J gene is TRBJ1-5, the V gene TRBV6-1, with D unclear. CDR3 length equals 12 residues. Deletions cut 5 bases from V and 5 bases from J, with 7 bases between. CDR1 MNHNS and CDR2 SASEGT come from the germline V gene. The CDR3: CASSPQDQPQHF. In DNA form, the CDR3 reads TGTGCCAGCAGTCCCCAGGATCAGCCCCAGCATTTT.

This chain connects TRBV9 to TRBJ2-3; perhaps TRBD1 as D (5 bases). V shed 0 bases and J shed 6 bases, with 14 bases lying between them. This CDR3 spans 15 amino acids. Germline V gene sequence: CDR1 SGDLS, CDR2 YYNGEE. The CDR3 here is CASSVVGVGRDTQYF. CDR3 in DNA: TGTGCCAGCAGCGTAGTAGGGGTGGGTCGCGATACGCAGTATTTT. Full variable domain (remainder filled in from reference TRBV9 and TRBJ2-3): DSGVTQTPKHLITATGQRVTLRCSPRSGDLSVYWYQQSLDQGLQFLIQYYNGEERAKGNILERFSAQQFPDLHSELNLSSLELGDSALYFCASSVVGVGRDTQYFGPGTRLTVL.